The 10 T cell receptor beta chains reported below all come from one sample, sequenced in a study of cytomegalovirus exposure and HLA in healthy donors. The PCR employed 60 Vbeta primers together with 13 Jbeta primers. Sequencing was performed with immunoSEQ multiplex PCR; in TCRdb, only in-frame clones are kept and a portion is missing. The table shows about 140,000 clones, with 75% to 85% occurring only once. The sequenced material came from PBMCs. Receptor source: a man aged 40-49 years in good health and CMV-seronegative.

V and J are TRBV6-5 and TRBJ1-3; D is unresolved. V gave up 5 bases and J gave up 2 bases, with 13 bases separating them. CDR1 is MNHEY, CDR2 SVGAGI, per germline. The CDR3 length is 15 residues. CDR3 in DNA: TGTGCCAGCAGTCTCCGTGGCCCCCCTGGAAACACCATATATTTT. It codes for CASSLRGPPGNTIYF.

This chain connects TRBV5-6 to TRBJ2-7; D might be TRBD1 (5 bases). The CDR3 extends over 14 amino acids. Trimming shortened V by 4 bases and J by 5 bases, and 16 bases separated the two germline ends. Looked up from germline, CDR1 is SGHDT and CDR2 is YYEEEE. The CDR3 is CASSLGLGADEQYF. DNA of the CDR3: TGTGCCAGCAGCCTCGGCCTTGGGGCCGACGAGCAGTACTTC.

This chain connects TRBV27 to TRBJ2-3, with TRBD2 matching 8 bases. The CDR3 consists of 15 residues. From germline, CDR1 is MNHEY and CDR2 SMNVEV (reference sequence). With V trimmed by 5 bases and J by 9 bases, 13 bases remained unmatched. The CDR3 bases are TGTGCCAGCAGTCTACCAGCGGGGGCTGGTACGACGCAGTATTTT. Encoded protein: CASSLPAGAGTTQYF.

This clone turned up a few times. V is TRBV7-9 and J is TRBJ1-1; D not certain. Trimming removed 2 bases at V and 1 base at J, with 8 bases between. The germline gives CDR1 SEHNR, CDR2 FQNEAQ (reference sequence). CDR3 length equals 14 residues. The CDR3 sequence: CASSLSGGNTEAFF. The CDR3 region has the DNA TGTGCCAGCAGCTTATCCGGAGGGAACACTGAAGCTTTCTTT.

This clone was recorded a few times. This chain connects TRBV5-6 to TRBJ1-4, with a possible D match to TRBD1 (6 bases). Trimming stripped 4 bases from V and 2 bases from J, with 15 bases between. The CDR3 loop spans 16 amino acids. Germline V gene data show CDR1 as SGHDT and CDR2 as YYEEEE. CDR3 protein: CASSLKRGGTNEKLFF. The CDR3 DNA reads TGTGCCAGCAGCCTAAAACGGGGGGGCACTAATGAAAAACTGTTTTTT.

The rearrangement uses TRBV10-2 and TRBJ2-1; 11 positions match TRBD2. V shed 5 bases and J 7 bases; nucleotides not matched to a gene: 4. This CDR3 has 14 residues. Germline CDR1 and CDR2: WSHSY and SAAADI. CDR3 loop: CASSTSGGGNEQFF. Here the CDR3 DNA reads TGCGCCAGCAGTACTAGCGGGGGCGGGAATGAGCAGTTCTTC.

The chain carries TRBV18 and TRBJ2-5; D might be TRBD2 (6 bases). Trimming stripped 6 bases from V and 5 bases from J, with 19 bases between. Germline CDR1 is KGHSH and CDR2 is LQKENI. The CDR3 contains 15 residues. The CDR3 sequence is CASSMGLAGIETQYF. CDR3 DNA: TGTGCCAGCTCTATGGGACTGGCGGGAATCGAGACCCAGTACTTC.

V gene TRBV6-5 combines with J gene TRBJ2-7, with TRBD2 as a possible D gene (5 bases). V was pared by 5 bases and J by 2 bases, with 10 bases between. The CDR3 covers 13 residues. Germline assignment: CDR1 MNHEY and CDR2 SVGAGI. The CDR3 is CASSRGGPYEQYF. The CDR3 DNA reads TGTGCCAGCAGTCGGGGTGGGCCCTACGAGCAGTACTTC.

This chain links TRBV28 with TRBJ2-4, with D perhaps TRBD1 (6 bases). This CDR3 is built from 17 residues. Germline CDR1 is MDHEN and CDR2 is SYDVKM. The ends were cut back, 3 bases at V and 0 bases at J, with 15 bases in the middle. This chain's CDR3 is CASSLPGTQIAKNIQYF. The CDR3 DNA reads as TGTGCCAGCAGTTTGCCCGGGACACAGATAGCCAAAAACATTCAGTACTTC.

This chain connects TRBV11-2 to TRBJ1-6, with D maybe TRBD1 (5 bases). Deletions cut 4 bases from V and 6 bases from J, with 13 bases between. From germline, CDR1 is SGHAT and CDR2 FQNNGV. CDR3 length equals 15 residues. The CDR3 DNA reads TGTGCCAGCAGCTCTACTACCGGGGGTAATTCACCCCTCCACTTT. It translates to CASSSTTGGNSPLHF.